What follows are 28 T cell receptor beta chains derived from one specimen sequenced in a study of cytomegalovirus exposure and HLA in healthy donors. PCR involved 60 Vbeta and 13 Jbeta primers. Only in-frame clones appear in the TCRdb table, and some are missing; sequencing was by immunoSEQ multiplex PCR. The table lists more than 95,000 clones, roughly three quarters of them singletons. The material sequenced was PBMCs. All receptors come from a male donor in good health and CMV-seronegative.

The CDR3 nucleotides are TGTGCCAGCAGCTTAGGATCTAGCGGGAGTTTCTACGAGCAGTACTTC. Its translation is CASSLGSSGSFYEQYF. The J gene is TRBJ2-7, the V gene TRBV7-9, with 10 bases fitting TRBD2. CDR1 and CDR2 (germline): SEHNR, FQNEAQ (reference sequence). The CDR3 consists of 16 residues. J was trimmed by 3 bases and V by 1 base; bases with no gene match: 6.

The chain recombines TRBV19 with TRBJ2-5; D perhaps matches TRBD2 (6 bases). The CDR3 runs to 14 residues. Germline V gene lookup returns CDR1 LNHDA and CDR2 SQIVND (reference sequence). The germline V and J ends were trimmed by 9 bases and 4 bases, with 18 bases remaining between them. The chain's CDR3 is CASSGARLGETQYF. CDR3 coding DNA: TGTGCCAGCTCGGGAGCGCGGCTCGGAGAGACCCAGTACTTC.

This clone appeared a few times. The gene calls are TRBV5-4 and TRBJ1-1; D gene ambiguous. The CDR3 spans 12 residues. Trimming shortened V by 0 bases and J by 4 bases, and 4 bases separated the two germline ends. The germline CDR1 and CDR2 sequences are SGHNT and YYREEE (reference sequence). CDR3 bases: TGTGCCAGCAGCTTGGGGGCCACTGAAGCTTTCTTT. Protein sequence: CASSLGATEAFF.

This clone was observed once. Other nucleotide sequences in the sample specify the same CDR3. CDR3 in DNA: TGCGCCAGCAGCGCCCGACTAGCGGGGAACACCGGGGAGCTGTTTTTT. The encoded protein is CASSARLAGNTGELFF. This chain uses TRBV5-1 with TRBJ2-2; 10 nucleotides line up with TRBD2. V shed 4 bases, J shed 1 base, and the junction held 4 bases outside the gene matches. Germline lookup yields CDR1 SGHRS and CDR2 YFSETQ. The length of the CDR3 is 16 residues.

This clone was seen only once. The gene calls are TRBV28 and TRBJ2-5; 9 nucleotides agree with TRBD1. Germline CDR1 and CDR2: MDHEN and SYDVKM. The CDR3 consists of 17 residues. The V and J ends lost 3 bases and 5 bases, in that order; junction bases with no gene match: 13. The CDR3, as DNA: TGTGCCAGCAGTTTCTTCTACAGGGGGCTTGGTGAGGAGACCCAGTACTTC. Protein sequence: CASSFFYRGLGEETQYF.

This clone appeared a single time. CDR3 DNA: TGTGCCAGTAGTGACGGGTCTAGCTCCTACAATGAGCAGTTCTTC. This encodes CASSDGSSSYNEQFF. V usage is TRBV19 and J usage is TRBJ2-1, with D unresolved. V lost 5 bases and J 0 bases, leaving 11 bases between the germline ends. Germline CDR1 is LNHDA and CDR2 is SQIVND (reference sequence). The CDR3 has 15 amino acids.

The CDR3 region is CASSPQRLTYEQYF. CDR3 DNA sequence: TGTGCCAGCAGTCCCCAAAGACTCACCTACGAGCAGTACTTC. The rearrangement joins TRBV27 to TRBJ2-7; D ambiguous. Germline CDR1 is MNHEY and CDR2 is SMNVEV (reference sequence). The CDR3 length is 14 residues. V was clipped by 5 bases and J by 2 bases, with 13 bases between them.

This clone was counted only a few times. This sequence joins TRBV6-5 and TRBJ1-1; no clear D gene. Trimming took 4 bases from V and 6 from J, leaving 12 bases between them. This CDR3 is 13 amino acids long. The germline V gene encodes CDR1 MNHEY and CDR2 SVGAGI. CDR3 nucleotides: TGTGCCAGCAGTTCCCGGGAGCAGTCTGAAGCTTTCTTT. This codes for CASSSREQSEAFF.

The chain links TRBV7-3 to TRBJ2-3; 7 bases align to TRBD2. V was clipped by 2 bases and J by 6 bases; unmatched bases: 11. The CDR3 has 16 amino acids. CDR1 and CDR2 (germline): SGHTA, FQGTGA. The CDR3 nucleotides are TGTGCCAGCAGCTTAGTATCTAGCGGAGCCGTGGATACGCAGTATTTT. It encodes CASSLVSSGAVDTQYF.

The chain combines TRBV29-1 with TRBJ2-2; D is unclear. Germline CDR1 and CDR2: SQVTM and ANQGSEA. V was shortened by 7 bases and J by 3 bases, with 6 bases between the two germline ends. The CDR3 covers 11 residues. The CDR3 sequence: CSGRDTGELFF. DNA of the CDR3: TGCAGCGGTCGGGACACCGGGGAGCTGTTTTTT.

This chain uses TRBV25-1 with TRBJ1-2; D is uncertain. CDR1 is MGHDK, CDR2 SYGVNS, per germline. V lost 3 bases to trimming and J lost 4 bases, with 9 bases between them. The CDR3 has 13 amino acids. DNA of the CDR3: TGTGCCAGCAGTGATGGCAGCGCCTATGGCTACACCTTC. Translated, it gives CASSDGSAYGYTF.

This clone was seen more than once but under ten times. V usage is TRBV6-1 and J usage is TRBJ1-1, with 7 bases fitting TRBD1. The CDR3 sequence is 15 residues long. Germline CDR1 and CDR2: MNHNS and SASEGT. V lost 3 bases and J lost 1; bases outside the gene matches: 5. The CDR3: CASSDRGAANTEAFF. The CDR3 DNA follows: TGTGCCAGCAGTGACAGGGGGGCTGCGAACACTGAAGCTTTCTTT.

The chain has TRBV4-3 and TRBJ2-3, with 9 bases matching TRBD1. The CDR3 contains 16 residues. V shed 3 bases, J shed 3 bases, and the junction held 7 bases outside the gene matches. CDR1 and CDR2 (germline): LGHNA, YSLEER. CDR3 region: CASSHTGTGRTDTQYF. The CDR3 coding sequence is TGCGCCAGCAGCCATACCGGGACAGGGAGAACAGATACGCAGTATTTT.

The rearrangement uses TRBV4-1 and TRBJ2-7; tentatively, D is TRBD1 (6 bases). V shed 3 bases and J shed 0 bases, with 12 bases lying between them. The CDR3 length is 15 residues. Germline CDR1 MGHRA, CDR2 YSYEKL. The CDR3 DNA sequence: TGCGCCAGCAGCCAGGATGACAGGCCCTCCTACGAGCAGTACTTC. Protein: CASSQDDRPSYEQYF.

The rearrangement links TRBV7-2 to TRBJ2-1, with 13 bases lining up with TRBD2. There are 17 residues in the CDR3. The V gene's germline CDR1 is SGHTA and CDR2 FQGNSA. The trim removed 1 base at V and 8 bases at J, leaving 8 bases unmatched. The CDR3 reads CASSLGVGLAGAHEQFF. In DNA, the CDR3 is TGTGCCAGCAGCTTAGGGGTCGGACTAGCGGGAGCGCATGAGCAGTTCTTC.

The chain couples TRBV30 to TRBJ2-1, with D perhaps matching TRBD1 (5 bases). Germline CDR1 and CDR2: GTSNPN and SVGIG (reference sequence). Trimming stripped 0 bases from V and 2 bases from J, with 11 bases between. The CDR3 runs 15 residues. The CDR3 loop is CAWSVLRAPYNEQFF. The CDR3 nucleotides are TGTGCCTGGAGTGTACTCAGGGCACCCTACAATGAGCAGTTCTTC.

This clone was observed once. The chain has TRBV5-4 and TRBJ2-5; TRBD2 aligns across 9 bases. Germline V CDR1 and CDR2: SGHNT, YYREEE (reference sequence). CDR3 length: 16 amino acids. V lost 0 bases, J lost 4 bases, and 7 bases stayed unmatched. The CDR3 reads CASSLAGGRGGETQYF. The DNA of the CDR3 is TGTGCCAGCAGCTTGGCCGGCGGGAGGGGGGGAGAGACCCAGTACTTC.

This clone was recorded many times. V and J are TRBV4-1 and TRBJ2-4; 8 bases agree with TRBD1. Trimming removed 2 bases from V and 0 bases from J; junction bases left unmatched: 3. This CDR3 is 16 amino acids long. Germline V gene lookup returns CDR1 MGHRA and CDR2 YSYEKL. CDR3 residues: CASSQNRGIAKNIQYF. DNA for the CDR3: TGCGCCAGCAGCCAAAACAGGGGGATAGCCAAAAACATTCAGTACTTC.

The V call is TRBV5-1, the J call TRBJ2-1, with 9 bases identical to TRBD2. Germline CDR1 and CDR2: SGHRS and YFSETQ. The CDR3 consists of 15 residues. With 2 bases clipped from V and 5 bases from J, the junction kept 5 bases outside the gene matches. This chain's CDR3 is CASSFLAGADNEQFF. The CDR3 region has the DNA TGCGCCAGCAGCTTCTTAGCGGGAGCCGACAATGAGCAGTTCTTC.

The chain employs TRBV7-2 and TRBJ1-1; 8 bases agree with TRBD1. This CDR3 comprises 17 residues. The ends lost 5 bases at V and 3 bases at J; junction bases unmatched: 14. In germline, CDR1 is SGHTA, CDR2 FQGNSA. The CDR3 nucleotides are TGTGCCAGCAGCCCTTGGGGTTCAGGGGGCGCGTACACTGAAGCTTTCTTT. Translating gives CASSPWGSGGAYTEAFF.

CDR3 protein: CASSQRWSGHINEQFF. The CDR3 DNA sequence: TGTGCCAGCAGCCAACGGTGGAGCGGCCACATCAATGAGCAGTTCTTC. The V gene is TRBV14, the J gene TRBJ2-1, with D possibly matching TRBD2 (5 bases). The V end was cut by 2 bases, the J end by 6 bases, with 17 bases between. Per germline, CDR1 SGHDN and CDR2 FVKESK. The CDR3 loop spans 16 amino acids.

This clone has just one count. This chain joins TRBV6-5 and TRBJ2-5; 11 nucleotides align to TRBD1. The better agreement between TRBJ2-7 and the DNA end casts doubt on the J call. The CDR3 covers 16 residues. From germline, CDR1 is MNHEY and CDR2 SVGAGI. CDR3: CASSWGTGTGGDEQYF. As DNA, the CDR3 is TGTGCCAGCAGTTGGGGGACCGGGACAGGGGGTGACGAGCAGTACTTC.

The chain joins TRBV10-2 to TRBJ1-5; tentative D call: TRBD1 (5 bases). V was shortened by 8 bases and J by 7 bases, with 21 bases between the two germline ends. Germline V CDR1 and CDR2: WSHSY, SAAADI. The CDR3 totals 15 residues. CDR3 coding DNA: TGCGCCAGCCATCCGGGGGGATTTCTAGGACAGCCCCAGCATTTT. It codes for CASHPGGFLGQPQHF.

The gene calls are TRBV6-5 and TRBJ2-1; 12 bases fit TRBD2. Per germline, CDR1 MNHEY and CDR2 SVGAGI. The CDR3 is made up of 15 amino acids. V lost 4 bases, J lost 5 bases, and 3 bases stayed unmatched. The CDR3 reads CASSSPSGRDNEQFF. CDR3 DNA: TGTGCCAGCAGTTCTCCTAGCGGGAGGGACAATGAGCAGTTCTTC.

The rearrangement links TRBV6-1 to TRBJ2-7; weak D call: TRBD2 (6 bases). The V end lost 6 bases, the J end lost 0 bases, and 15 bases lay between the germline ends. This CDR3 has 15 amino acids. Germline CDR1 is MNHNS and CDR2 is SASEGT. For the CDR3, the DNA is TGTGCCAGCAGCCCCCGGGGGTCGAGCTCCTACGAGCAGTACTTC. Translation gives CASSPRGSSSYEQYF.

This clone was observed a few times. V and J are TRBV21-1 and TRBJ2-7; TRBD2, the D gene given by the table, was not confirmed from the DNA. TRBV21-1 has pseudogene status. The CDR3 runs to 18 residues. This CDR3 reads CASSPTRTSGRLGYEQYF. CDR3 DNA sequence: TGTGCCAGCAGCCCCACGCGAACTAGCGGGAGATTAGGGTACGAGCAGTACTTC.

The chain uses TRBV15 and TRBJ1-5; tentatively, D is TRBD1 (5 bases). The CDR3 totals 15 residues. The ends were cut back, 0 bases at V and 6 bases at J, with 12 bases in the middle. CDR1 and CDR2 (germline): LNHNV, YYDKDF (reference sequence). This CDR3 reads CATSRDQGLGQPQHF. The CDR3 coding sequence is TGTGCCACCAGCAGAGATCAGGGCCTAGGTCAGCCCCAGCATTTT.

The chain links TRBV6-1 to TRBJ2-1; 7 bases are shared with TRBD1. V lost 1 base, J lost 5 bases, and 11 bases stayed unmatched. The CDR3 is 17 amino acids. CDR1 and CDR2 from the germline V gene are MNHNS and SASEGT. The CDR3 here is CASSEDRILDRDNEQFF. In DNA, the CDR3 is TGTGCCAGCAGTGAAGACCGAATACTTGACAGGGACAATGAGCAGTTCTTC.